Listed here is a single T cell receptor beta chain. No cognate antigen has been identified for it. Base qualities are not provided; no much larger clone lies one nucleotide away. This entry comes from a study of cytomegalovirus exposure and HLA in healthy donors (dated by TCRdb to 2015 to 2018). About the investigation overall: According to an earlier analysis of several hundred of the donors, about 179 million T cells yielded 95 million to 140 million unique TCR beta sequences and approximately 300 Gb of sequence data. Approximately 330 gigabases of sequencing data and roughly 80 million unique TCR sequences made up an early release that covered about 640 HLA-typed donors. Among the roughly 400 genotyped donors, 81% belonged to the genetic ancestry cluster associated with self-reported Caucasian donors. The aim of the study was to test whether cataloging public T cell receptors could identify signatures of past pathogen exposure. Using immunosequencing, the study profiled T cell repertoires from 500 to 800 subjects and related those repertoires to cytomegalovirus serostatus. Along with the roughly 700-subject first cohort, a separate validation cohort of around 120 different subjects was used. To predict cytomegalovirus infection status, the study brought together high-throughput TCR immunosequencing, statistical association of individual TCRs with disease status, and machine learning. To study patterns of TCR occurrence, a later analysis re-analyzed previously published TCR beta repertoires from around 670 donors and added high-resolution HLA genotyping. Rather than using new phenotypic data, the later analysis identified candidate immune exposures from TCR beta sequences and from how often those sequences occurred across donors. An earlier analysis of roughly 580 of the donors used high-throughput TCR beta sequencing to judge whether each TCR beta V gene segment behaved as functional or pseudogenic. Alongside the repertoire data, information on donor age, sex, ethnicity and CMV serostatus was compiled. A later genetic analysis took genome-wide SNP genotypes for about 65% of the roughly 670 donors and used that subset as a discovery cohort. Every repertoire in the discovery cohort had been generated on one and the same sequencing platform. HLA typing included class I and class II loci at four-digit resolution. Typing coverage varied by locus: roughly 629-640 donors for A, B, C, DRB1 and DQB1; approximately 560 for DQA1; over 600 for DPA1; under 490 for DPB1. Roughly 5 DR-DQ haplotypes were handled as single units for association and clustering because linkage in the cohort was strong. On average, about 200,000 unique TCR beta nucleotide sequences were sequenced per donor among 300 to 500 genotyped donors of the cohort, with 15% to 20% of those sequences being non-productive.

The library was made by the immunoSEQ multiplex PCR assay. The multiplex PCR relied on a mix of 60 forward primers for TCR Vbeta segments and 13 reverse primers for TCR Jbeta segments. The CDR3 region of rearranged TCR beta genes was amplified from genomic DNA by a multiplex PCR assay. The amplified TCR beta libraries were sequenced on the Illumina HiSeq System as 87-base-pair reads. Concerning the study's data processing: A later analysis counted tens of millions of unique TCR beta chains across the 650 to 800 repertoires, and roughly 10 million of these chains were shared by at least two donors. Raw reads were error-corrected and collapsed into unique sequences with a nearest-neighbor algorithm that merged closely related sequences to remove PCR and sequencing errors. V, D and J gene segments were assigned by aligning CDR3 sequences to IMGT reference sequences. For a sequence to be retained, a match of at least six nucleotides to both a V gene segment and a J gene segment was required. Rearrangements were called productive when the CDR3 lacked stop codons and stayed in frame with V and J; all others were non-productive. Following IMGT convention, CDR3 was defined as the stretch from the second conserved V-encoded cysteine to the conserved J-encoded phenylalanine. In an earlier analysis of 500 to 650 of the donors, sequences lacking an unambiguous match to a single V gene segment were excluded. In an earlier analysis of several hundred of the donors, V segments were called functional above 56.7% productive rearrangements and were called segregating when the between-donor standard deviation exceeded 5%. A statistical classification framework was built to diagnose cytomegalovirus status from the catalog of TCR beta chain sequences. In a later analysis, V and J genes were assigned by comparing TCR nucleotide sequences against IMGT/GENE-DB human TR gene sequences. The TCRdist pipeline was used in a later analysis to assign CDR3 sequences and most-parsimonious VDJ recombination scenarios. In a later analysis, each TCR beta chain was defined by its CDR3 amino acid sequence together with its V-gene family, and reads without a unique V-gene family were excluded. In a later analysis, fewer than 600 highly shared, low-generation-probability nucleotide sequences were removed to address suspected cross-contamination and a sequencing artifact. In a later analysis, a clonal expansion index was calculated for each public chain from normalized within-repertoire ranks of inferred template counts. In a later analysis, generation probabilities were computed using a VDJ recombination model fitted to out-of-frame rearrangements, and the results were checked against IGoR. A later analysis scored TCR-TCR, TCR-HLA and TCR-CMV co-occurrence with hypergeometric tests, applying a repertoire-size bias correction to TCR pairs. False discovery rates were estimated in a later analysis by permuting HLA or CMV assignments 20 times. In a later analysis, co-occurring TCRs were grouped using DBSCAN, with TCRdist sequence similarity added in when clustering inside HLA-allele-positive subsets. For co-occurrence clustering, repertoires with fewer than 30,000 or more than 120,000 public chains were excluded, along with about five repertoires with anomalous nucleotide sharing. TCRdb took over this immuneACCESS table, retaining in-frame rearrangements with V and J assigned. Such tables are incomplete; in checked studies, under half of the missing clones stem from an unresolved V gene, and the remainder is unexplained. That table is the source of V, J and clone size, and D and trimming were worked out from the DNA. This sample has under 200,000 clones in its table, and approximately 79% of those were observed once. The ten largest make up roughly 1.9% of the sample.

CDR1 and CDR2, per the germline V gene, are SGHTS and YDEGEE. CDR3 length: 14 amino acids, cysteine to phenylalanine. The CDR3 DNA has 42 bases and is translated from base 1. Relative to germline, V is 1 base shorter and J is 6 bases shorter, with 8 bases between their ends. In total, 666 healthy bone marrow donors made up the cohort. At the time of sampling, all cohort members were nominally healthy, though unrecorded immune exposures were likely present. The donor was CMV seronegative and was included in the group of a few hundred seronegative cohort members. A peripheral blood sample was collected from each donor, and TCR beta sequencing was performed on peripheral blood mononuclear cells. Genomic DNA extraction from the blood cell samples was performed with the Qiagen DNeasy Blood Extraction Kit. Results and caveats for the whole study, not just this receptor: Presence/absence analyses assumed roughly uniform sequencing depth across donors, an assumption that may not hold. In a later analysis, HLA-associated TCR beta chains showed more clonal expansion and lower generation probabilities than non-associated chains that were equally common. A later genetic analysis reported fewer N-insertions in productive TCRs among donors in an Asian-associated ancestry cluster than the roughly 690-donor mean. In the study, 164 TCR beta chains were listed as associated with cytomegalovirus. At a false discovery rate of 0.05, a later analysis linked about 16,000 TCR beta sequences to specific HLA alleles. Three of the identified cytomegalovirus-associated TCR beta chains were confirmed in vitro to be specific for cytomegalovirus antigens. Immune exposure information for the cohort was limited to CMV serostatus. Some IMGT-functional V segments, including TRBV6-2 and TRBV6-3, could not be distinguished by the 87-base-pair reads and were therefore excluded. Correlated functional status among segregating V segments might be attributable to linkage disequilibrium, but an unknown experimental factor could not be ruled out. The sequencing pipeline was judged likely to have produced a cluster of highly shared sequence variants as a technical artifact. Because counts were too low, about 18 rarely observed V segments, including chromosome 9 orphons, were excluded from the earlier analysis of around 640 of the donors. In a later analysis, the rate of TCR association differed among HLA loci, with DRB1 alleles having the most associated TCRs and HLA-C alleles having the fewest. According to a later analysis, parvovirus B19, influenza, CMV and Epstein-Barr virus appeared linked to several top co-occurrence clusters. A further reported finding was that TCR beta sequences accurately predicted the HLA-A and HLA-B alleles for most subjects in the first cohort. The authors suggested that the approach could potentially be extended to other disease states and immunological phenotypes. Most CMV-associated TCR beta chains appeared to be HLA-restricted in a later analysis, and the HLA associations seemed to be driven largely by CMV exposure. In a later genetic analysis, a missense DCLRE1C variant was associated with V-gene and J-gene trimming of TCR beta chains, and the association was replicated in an independent cohort. Strong co-occurrence of HLA alleles, especially DR and DQ, made assigning TCR associations to individual alleles difficult. While some public TCRs were present in many individuals, most TCR sequences turned up only very rarely across donors. Broadly in line with IMGT annotations, most TCR beta V segments showed up in productive rearrangements about 87% or about 30% of the time in an earlier analysis of a few hundred of the donors. Because some donors lacked HLA typing at each locus, the association tests relied only on the typed subset. Only TCR beta chains were sequenced in this cohort, and the absence of alpha or paired-chain data limited detectable features. The classifier was reported to diagnose cytomegalovirus status with high specificity and sensitivity in both the original cohort and the validation cohort.

The sequence joins TRBV5-8 to TRBJ1-6, with TRBD1 perhaps the D gene, on 6 matching bases. This receptor was identified in a man between 40 and 49 years old in good health and CMV-seronegative. The sample was PBMCs. The DNA sequence reads TGTGCCAGCAGCTTGTCACAGGGTAATTCACCCCTCCACTTT. This translates into CASSLSQGNSPLHF. With the portions outside the CDR3 filled from the reference TRBV5-8 and TRBJ1-6 genes, the complete variable region becomes EAGVTQSPTHLIKTRGQQATLRCSPISGHTSVYWYQQALGLGLQFLLWYDEGEERNRGNFPPRFSGRQFPNYSSELNVNALELEDSALYLCASSLSQGNSPLHFGNGTRLTVT.